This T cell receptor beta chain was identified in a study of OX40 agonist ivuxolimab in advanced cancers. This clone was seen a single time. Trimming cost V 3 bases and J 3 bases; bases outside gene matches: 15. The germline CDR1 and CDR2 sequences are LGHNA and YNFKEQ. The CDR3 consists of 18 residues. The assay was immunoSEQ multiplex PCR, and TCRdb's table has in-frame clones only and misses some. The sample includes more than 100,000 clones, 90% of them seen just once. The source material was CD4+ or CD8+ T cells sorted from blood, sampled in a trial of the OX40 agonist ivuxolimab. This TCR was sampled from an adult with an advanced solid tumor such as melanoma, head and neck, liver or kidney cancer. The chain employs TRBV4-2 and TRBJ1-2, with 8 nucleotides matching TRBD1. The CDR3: CASSHASTGTGDYYGYTF. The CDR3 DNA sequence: TGTGCCAGCAGCCATGCTTCGACCGGGACAGGAGATTACTATGGCTACACCTTC.